This TCR beta chain is from a study of T cells in narcolepsy. The CDR3 runs 18 residues. Germline V gene sequence: CDR1 WNHNN, CDR2 SYGVQD (reference sequence). V dropped 4 bases and J dropped 0 bases, with 19 bases sitting between them. A note on this clone: Its antigen is still unknown. Other DNA sequences in this sample translate to the same CDR3.

TCRdb's table, derived via immunoSEQ multiplex PCR, lists solely in-frame clones and lacks some. The sample has approximately 30,000 clones, roughly 74% seen once. The study, taken as a whole, reports: Reportedly, autoreactive clonotypes were serially detected in patients' blood but not controls'.

Sequences were obtained from CD45RA- memory CD4+ T cells from PBMCs. This TCR came from a human donor with narcolepsy. The chain combines TRBV10-1 with TRBJ1-5; TRBD1 might be the D (5 bases). CDR3 protein: CASSACTVPQVSNQPQHF. In DNA, the CDR3 is TGCGCCAGCAGTGCGTGTACGGTCCCACAGGTTAGCAATCAGCCCCAGCATTTT.